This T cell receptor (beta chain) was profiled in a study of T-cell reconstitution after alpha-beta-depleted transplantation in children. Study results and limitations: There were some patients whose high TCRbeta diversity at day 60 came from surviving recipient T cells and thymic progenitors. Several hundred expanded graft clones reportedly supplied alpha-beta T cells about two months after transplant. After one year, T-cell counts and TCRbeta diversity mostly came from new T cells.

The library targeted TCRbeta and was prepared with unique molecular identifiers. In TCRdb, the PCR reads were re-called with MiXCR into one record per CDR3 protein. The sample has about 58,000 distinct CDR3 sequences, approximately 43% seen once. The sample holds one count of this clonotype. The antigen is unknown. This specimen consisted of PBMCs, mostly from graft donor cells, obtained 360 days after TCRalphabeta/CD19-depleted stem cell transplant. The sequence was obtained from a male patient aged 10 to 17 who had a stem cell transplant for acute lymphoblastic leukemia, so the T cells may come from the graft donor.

CDR3 protein: CASRLGQEVSEAFF. CDR3 in DNA: TGCGCCAGCAGACTTGGACAGGAAGTATCTGAAGCTTTCTTT. The genes are TRBV10-2 and TRBJ1-1, with TRBD1 matching over 7 bases. V dropped 6 bases and J dropped 6; count of bases not matched to a gene: 10. This CDR3 comprises 14 residues. Germline V gene sequence: CDR1 WSHSY, CDR2 SAAADI.